Described below is a single TCR beta chain sequence and its context. Its antigen is still unknown. Blood CD4+ CD25-high CD127-low regulatory T cells supplied the genomic DNA template. Assay used: immunoSEQ multiplex PCR; TCRdb lists only in-frame clones, some missing. Seen here are 7,000 to 8,500 clones, around 91% observed once, and the top ten hold roughly 1.5%. With 7 bases removed from V and 4 bases from J, the gap between germline ends came to 19 bases. Germline-derived CDR1 and CDR2 are SGHAT and FQNNGV. The CDR3 is 15 amino acids. These data are taken from a study of regulatory and conventional T cells in RAG deficiency. Study-wide findings and caveats: RAG-deficient patients showed markedly lower Shannon entropy and higher Simpson indices than control T-cell subsets.

These same data were also listed under a study on regulatory T cells. Turning to that study: Amplification used 52 TRBV primers and 13 TRBJ primers.

V is TRBV11-2 and J is TRBJ1-1; D is ambiguous. This sequence was found in a human donor in good health. The sample taken for sequencing was CD127- CD25+ CD4+ Tregs sorted from blood. The CDR3 sequence: CASTPPSRESTEAFF. The DNA of the CDR3 is TGTGCCAGCACCCCCCCCTCTCGGGAGAGCACTGAAGCTTTCTTT.